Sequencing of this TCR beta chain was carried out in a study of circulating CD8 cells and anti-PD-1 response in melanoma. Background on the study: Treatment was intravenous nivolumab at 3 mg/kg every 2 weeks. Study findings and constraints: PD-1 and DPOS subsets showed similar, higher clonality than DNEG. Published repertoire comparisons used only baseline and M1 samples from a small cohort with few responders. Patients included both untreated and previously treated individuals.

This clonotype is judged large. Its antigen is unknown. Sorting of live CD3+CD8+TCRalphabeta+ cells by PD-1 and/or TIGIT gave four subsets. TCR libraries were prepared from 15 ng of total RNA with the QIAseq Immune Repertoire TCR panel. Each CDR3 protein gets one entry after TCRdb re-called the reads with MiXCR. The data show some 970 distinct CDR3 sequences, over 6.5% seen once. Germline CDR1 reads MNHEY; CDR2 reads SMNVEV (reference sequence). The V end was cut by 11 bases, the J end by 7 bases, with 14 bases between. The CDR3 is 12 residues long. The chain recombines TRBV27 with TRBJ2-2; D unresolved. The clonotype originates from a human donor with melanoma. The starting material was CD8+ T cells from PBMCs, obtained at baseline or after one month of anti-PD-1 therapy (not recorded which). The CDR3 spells CAVCQDSGELFF. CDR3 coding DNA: TGTGCCGTGTGTCAGGATAGCGGGGAGCTGTTTTTT.